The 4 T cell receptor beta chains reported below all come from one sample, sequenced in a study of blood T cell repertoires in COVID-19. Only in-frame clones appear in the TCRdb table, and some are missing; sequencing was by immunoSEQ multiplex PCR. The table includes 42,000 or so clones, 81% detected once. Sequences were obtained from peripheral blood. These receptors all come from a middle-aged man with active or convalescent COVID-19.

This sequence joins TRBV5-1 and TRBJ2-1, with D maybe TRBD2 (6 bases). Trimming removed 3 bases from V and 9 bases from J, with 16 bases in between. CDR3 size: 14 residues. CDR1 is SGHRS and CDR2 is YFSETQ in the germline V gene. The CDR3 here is CASSYGGSTGEQFF. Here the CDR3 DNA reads TGCGCCAGCAGCTATGGGGGGTCGACGGGTGAGCAGTTCTTC.

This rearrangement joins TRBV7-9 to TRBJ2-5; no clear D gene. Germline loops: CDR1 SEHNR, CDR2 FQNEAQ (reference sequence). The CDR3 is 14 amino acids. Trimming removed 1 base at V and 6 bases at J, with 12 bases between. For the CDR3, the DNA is TGTGCCAGCAGCTTAGTGGCAGGTCCACAGACCCAGTACTTC. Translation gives CASSLVAGPQTQYF.

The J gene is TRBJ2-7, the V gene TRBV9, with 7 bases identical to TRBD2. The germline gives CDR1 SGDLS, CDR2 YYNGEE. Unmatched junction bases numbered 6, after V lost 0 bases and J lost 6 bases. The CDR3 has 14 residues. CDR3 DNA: TGTGCCAGCAGCGTAGAGAGCGGGGCTAGCGAGCAGTACTTC. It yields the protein CASSVESGASEQYF.

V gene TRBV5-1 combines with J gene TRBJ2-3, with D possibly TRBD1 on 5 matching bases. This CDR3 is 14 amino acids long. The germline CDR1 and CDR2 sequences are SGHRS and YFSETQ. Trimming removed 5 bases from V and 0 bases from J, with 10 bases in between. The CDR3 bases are TGCGCCAGCAGGAAAGGGGCCAGCACAGATACGCAGTATTTT. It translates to CASRKGASTDTQYF.